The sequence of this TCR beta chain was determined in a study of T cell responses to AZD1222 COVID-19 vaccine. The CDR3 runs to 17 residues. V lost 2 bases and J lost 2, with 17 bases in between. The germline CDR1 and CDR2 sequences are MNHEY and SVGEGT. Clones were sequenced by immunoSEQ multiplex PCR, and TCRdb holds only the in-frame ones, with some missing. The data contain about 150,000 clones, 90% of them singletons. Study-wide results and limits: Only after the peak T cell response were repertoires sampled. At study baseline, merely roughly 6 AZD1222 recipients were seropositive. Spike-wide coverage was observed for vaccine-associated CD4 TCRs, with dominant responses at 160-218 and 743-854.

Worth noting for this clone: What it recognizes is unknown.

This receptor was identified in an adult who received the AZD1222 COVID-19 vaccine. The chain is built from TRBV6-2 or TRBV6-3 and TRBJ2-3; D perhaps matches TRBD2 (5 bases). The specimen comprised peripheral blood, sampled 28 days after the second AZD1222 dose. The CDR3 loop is CASSYIPGGQLTDTQYF. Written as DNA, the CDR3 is TGTGCCAGCAGTTACATCCCTGGAGGCCAGCTCACAGATACGCAGTATTTT.